Shown below are 30 T cell receptor beta chains from a single sample sequenced in a study of T cells after yellow fever vaccination. TCRdb redid the calling of the 5' RACE reads with MiXCR, one entry per CDR3 protein. The sample includes about 350,000 distinct CDR3 sequences, about 8.3% seen only once; the top ten take roughly 18%. The sequencing used PBMCs, collected more than 35 days after the first yellow fever vaccination. The receptors were gathered from a man younger than 30 who received the YFV17D yellow fever vaccine.

The J gene is TRBJ2-3, the V gene TRBV20-1; D is unresolved. V lost 4 bases, J lost 2 bases, and 13 bases lay in between. This CDR3 has 14 residues. CDR1 is DFQATT, CDR2 SNEGSKA, per germline (reference sequence). CDR3 amino acids: CSATPGPNTDTQYF. DNA of the CDR3: TGCAGTGCTACCCCTGGGCCGAACACAGATACGCAGTATTTT.

This clonotype was seen more than once but under ten times. The J gene is TRBJ2-3, the V gene TRBV9; D remains unclear. The V and J ends lost 0 bases and 2 bases respectively, with 16 bases between them. The CDR3 covers 17 residues. Germline V gives CDR1 SGDLS, CDR2 YYNGEE. CDR3 in amino acids: CASSVATSDFNTDTQYF. The CDR3 DNA reads as TGTGCCAGCAGCGTAGCTACTTCAGACTTTAACACAGATACGCAGTATTTT.

This clonotype appeared many times. This sequence joins TRBV7-8 and TRBJ2-3; possible D gene TRBD2, 5 bases. The germline V gene has CDR1 SGHVS and CDR2 FQNEAQ. The CDR3 contains 14 residues. V dropped 5 bases and J dropped 4 bases, with 13 bases sitting between them. The CDR3 DNA reads as TGTGCCAGCAGCCCACCGGGGTTGGCAGATACGCAGTATTTT. This sequence encodes CASSPPGLADTQYF.

This clonotype was observed many times. The chain combines TRBV10-3 with TRBJ2-5; the match to TRBD1 covers 9 bases. Trimming took 7 bases from V and 5 from J; bases not matched to a gene: 11. The germline V gene has CDR1 ENHRY and CDR2 SYGVKD. The length of the CDR3 is 15 residues. CDR3 amino acids: CAITPGTGNLETQYF. For the CDR3, the DNA is TGTGCCATCACCCCCGGGACAGGGAACCTCGAGACCCAGTACTTC.

Comments on this clonotype: This may arise from a read error, as a much more abundant clone is one base away. The chain uses TRBV18 and TRBJ2-5; 8 bases are a match to TRBD2. From germline, CDR1 is KGHSH and CDR2 LQKENI. This CDR3 region has 15 residues. Here the CDR3 reads CASSTPGLAGESQYF. CDR3 nucleotides: TGTGCCAGCTCAACCCCAGGACTAGCAGGAGAGTCCCAGTACTTC.

A few counts support this clonotype. CDR3 sequence (DNA): TGCAGTGCTAGAGATATTGGGGGGGAAAATCGACTAGCGGGATCCAAAGATACGCAGTATTTT. This sequence encodes CSARDIGGENRLAGSKDTQYF. The chain uses TRBV20-1 and TRBJ2-3; 11 bases map to TRBD2. The CDR3 totals 21 residues. J was trimmed by 5 bases and V by 0 bases; bases with no gene match: 22. CDR1 and CDR2 from the germline V gene are DFQATT and SNEGSKA (reference sequence).

The genes are TRBV18 and TRBJ1-1, with TRBD1 matching 7 bases. This CDR3 has 16 amino acids. Germline-derived CDR1 and CDR2 are KGHSH and LQKENI. V shed 6 bases and J 0 bases; nucleotides not matched to a gene: 10. The CDR3 nucleotides are TGTGCCAGCTCCGAGCGACAGGGAACTATGAACACTGAAGCTTTCTTT. Protein: CASSERQGTMNTEAFF.

The chain carries TRBV25-1 and TRBJ1-2, with a tentative D call TRBD1 (5 bases). The germline gives CDR1 MGHDK, CDR2 SYGVNS. Trimming took 2 bases from V and 7 from J, leaving 5 bases between them. CDR3 length equals 11 residues. CDR3 amino acids: CASSEGAGYTF. CDR3 nucleotides: TGTGCCAGCAGTGAAGGGGCTGGCTACACCTTC.

The gene calls are TRBV3-1 and TRBJ2-1; unclear D gene. Germline V gives CDR1 LGHDT, CDR2 YNNKEL (reference sequence). CDR3 length: 13 residues. Trimming left V 0 bases short and J 8 bases short, with 8 bases between. The CDR3 coding sequence is TGTGCCAGCAGCCAAGACCTGGGCGATGAGCAGTTCTTC. It translates to CASSQDLGDEQFF.

This clonotype was counted many times. This CDR3 is CASSLEVSYEQYF. CDR3 coding DNA: TGTGCCAGCAGCTTGGAGGTATCCTACGAGCAGTACTTC. The rearrangement joins TRBV5-4 to TRBJ2-7; no clear D gene. The CDR3 covers 13 residues. V was cut by 0 bases and J by 1 base, with 5 bases left in between. Looked up from germline, CDR1 is SGHNT and CDR2 is YYREEE (reference sequence). Filled out from reference TRBV5-4 and TRBJ2-7, the complete variable domain reads ETGVTQSPTHLIKTRGQQVTLRCSSQSGHNTVSWYQQALGQGPQFIFQYYREEENGRGNFPPRFSGLQFPNYSSELNVNALELDDSALYLCASSLEVSYEQYFGPGTRLTVT.

This clonotype was counted a few times. This chain connects TRBV28 to TRBJ2-1; 10 bases are a match to TRBD2. V was pared by 4 bases and J by 4 bases, with 7 bases of the junction left unmatched. Germline CDR1 reads MDHEN; CDR2 reads SYDVKM. This CDR3 has 16 amino acids. CDR3 DNA sequence: TGTGCCAGCAGTTCCCTCCTAGCGGGGGCTTACAATGAGCAGTTCTTC. Its protein product is CASSSLLAGAYNEQFF.

The rearrangement joins TRBV5-1 to TRBJ2-7, with 9 bases fitting TRBD1. Germline CDR1 is SGHRS and CDR2 is YFSETQ. V dropped 7 bases and J dropped 3; count of bases not matched to a gene: 5. The CDR3 spans 13 residues. The CDR3 DNA is TGCGCCAGCGGACAGGGGACTTACTACGAGCAGTACTTC. This gives the protein CASGQGTYYEQYF.

This clonotype came up a few times. The chain uses TRBV5-1 and TRBJ2-5, with D perhaps TRBD1 or TRBD2 (5 bases each). The V end was cut by 6 bases, the J end by 2 bases, with 11 bases between. The CDR3 length is 13 residues. CDR1 and CDR2 (germline): SGHRS, YFSETQ. The CDR3: CASNPGPQETQYF. As DNA, the CDR3 is TGCGCCAGCAATCCGGGACCTCAAGAGACCCAGTACTTC.

The chain uses TRBV6-2 or TRBV6-3 and TRBJ2-7; D not resolved. The CDR3 contains 13 residues. The germline V gene encodes CDR1 MNHEY and CDR2 SVGEGT. V was clipped by 4 bases and J by 3 bases, with 10 bases between them. The CDR3 sequence: CASSSGTIYEQYV. The CDR3 nucleotides read TGTGCCAGCAGTTCGGGCACGATCTACGAGCAGTACGTC.

The V and J genes are TRBV4-2 and TRBJ2-3, with D unresolved. Germline V gene data show CDR1 as LGHNA and CDR2 as YNFKEQ. Trimming removed 0 bases at V and 5 bases at J, with 12 bases between. The CDR3 totals 15 residues. The CDR3 DNA follows: TGTGCCAGCAGCCAAGATCAGCTAGTCTTAGATACGCAGTATTTT. Translated: CASSQDQLVLDTQYF.

The chain recombines TRBV4-3 with TRBJ2-3, with D maybe TRBD2 (6 bases). The CDR3 extends over 16 amino acids. Trimming pared 1 base from V and 5 bases from J, leaving 16 bases between. Per germline, CDR1 LGHNA and CDR2 YSLEER. The CDR3 sequence is CASSQAWRGQGDTQYF. As DNA, the CDR3 is TGCGCCAGCAGCCAAGCTTGGCGGGGTCAGGGAGATACGCAGTATTTT.

There are a few counts of this clonotype. This chain connects TRBV7-9 to TRBJ2-1; 8 positions agree with TRBD2. The CDR3 consists of 12 residues. The V gene end was trimmed by 6 bases and the J gene end by 9 bases; junction bases not matched to a gene: 4. CDR1 and CDR2 from the germline V gene are SEHNR and FQNEAQ (reference sequence). The CDR3 coding sequence is TGTGCCAGCAGTCTTACTAGCGGTGAGCAGTTCTTC. This encodes CASSLTSGEQFF.

The table lists this clonotype with a few counts. The chain joins TRBV20-1 to TRBJ2-3; TRBD2 might be the D (6 bases). Germline assignment: CDR1 DFQATT and CDR2 SNEGSKA (reference sequence). CDR3 length: 14 amino acids. The V end was cut by 5 bases, the J end by 1 base, with 13 bases between. CDR3 bases: TGCAGTGCTGCCCGCCAGCGGGGCACAGATACGCAGTATTTT. Protein product: CSAARQRGTDTQYF.

The J gene is TRBJ2-1, the V gene TRBV3-1; 8 bases align to TRBD2. The length of the CDR3 is 15 residues. The V and J ends lost 4 bases and 5 bases, in that order; junction bases with no gene match: 7. Germline V gene data show CDR1 as LGHDT and CDR2 as YNNKEL (reference sequence). The CDR3 coding sequence is TGTGCCAGCAGCCGCGCAGCGCGGGGGGACAATGAGCAGTTCTTC. This sequence encodes CASSRAARGDNEQFF.

The J gene is TRBJ2-7, the V gene TRBV7-2, with 8 bases identical to TRBD1. Trimming took 1 base from V and 1 from J; bases not matched to a gene: 6. The germline V gene encodes CDR1 SGHTA and CDR2 FQGNSA. The CDR3 consists of 16 residues. The CDR3 reads CASSLGGRGRSYEQYV. The CDR3 nucleotides read TGTGCCAGCAGCTTAGGGGGCAGGGGGCGATCCTACGAGCAGTACGTC.

To note about this clonotype: At one boundary the junction diverges from the germline segment, which might be a read error. For the CDR3, the DNA is TGTGACAGCAGCTGGCCCCCGGGACAGGGGACCCCCACTGAAGCTTTCTTT. Translated, it gives CDSSWPPGQGTPTEAFF. The chain uses TRBV7-2 and TRBJ1-1; 10 bases align to TRBD1. Germline CDR1 SGHTA, CDR2 FQGNSA. The CDR3 contains 17 residues.

This clonotype was counted only a few times. The chain is built from TRBV7-8 and TRBJ1-5; D remains ambiguous. CDR3 length equals 13 residues. Trimming pared 5 bases from V and 7 bases from J, leaving 12 bases between. In germline, CDR1 is SGHVS, CDR2 FQNEAQ. CDR3 amino acids: CASSQSRQQPQHF. The CDR3 bases are TGTGCCAGCAGCCAATCACGACAACAGCCCCAGCATTTT. Complete variable domain (other parts from reference TRBV7-8 and TRBJ1-5): GAGVSQSPRYKVAKRGQDVALRCDPISGHVSLFWYQQALGQGPEFLTYFQNEAQLDKSGLPSDRFFAERPEGSVSTLKIQRTQQEDSAVYLCASSQSRQQPQHFGDGTRLSIL.

This clonotype was seen a handful of times. V and J are TRBV5-8 and TRBJ2-1; 11 bases agree with TRBD1. This CDR3 is 16 amino acids long. From germline, CDR1 is SGHTS and CDR2 YDEGEE. With V trimmed by 4 bases and J by 6 bases, 9 bases remained unmatched. The CDR3: CASSAASGTGGNEQFF. The CDR3 DNA follows: TGTGCCAGCAGCGCCGCGTCAGGGACAGGGGGCAATGAGCAGTTCTTC.

This clonotype was seen more than once but under ten times. This chain connects TRBV5-1 to TRBJ2-5; 9 nucleotides match TRBD2. Losses at the gene ends were 4 bases for V and 3 bases for J; bases not matched to a gene: 4. Germline V gene lookup returns CDR1 SGHRS and CDR2 YFSETQ. The CDR3 is made up of 14 amino acids. The CDR3 is CASSTLAGKETQYF. The CDR3 nucleotides are TGCGCCAGCAGCACCCTAGCGGGGAAAGAGACCCAGTACTTC.

This clonotype turned up a few times. The chain uses TRBV25-1 and TRBJ2-7; D might be TRBD2 (6 bases). The germline gives CDR1 MGHDK, CDR2 SYGVNS. Trimming removed 3 bases at V and 3 bases at J, with 12 bases between. CDR3 length equals 14 residues. As DNA, the CDR3 is TGTGCCAGCAGTGACTACGGGGGAAGCTACGAGCAGTACTTC. It specifies CASSDYGGSYEQYF.

CDR3 sequence (DNA): TGTGCCAGCAGCGTTGGTCAGGCCTATGGCTACACCTTC. Encoded protein: CASSVGQAYGYTF. V gene TRBV9 combines with J gene TRBJ1-2; D is undetermined. CDR3 size: 13 residues. Germline V lookup: CDR1 SGDLS, CDR2 YYNGEE. V was clipped by 2 bases and J by 4 bases, with 9 bases between them.

This clonotype has at least ten counts. The V call is TRBV5-1, the J call TRBJ2-7; D gene ambiguous. The CDR3 length is 14 residues. Trimming pared 0 bases from V and 4 bases from J, leaving 11 bases between. The V gene's germline CDR1 is SGHRS and CDR2 YFSETQ. The CDR3 here is CASSLVPSGYEQYV. The CDR3 DNA reads as TGCGCCAGCAGCTTGGTCCCCTCGGGTTACGAGCAGTACGTC.

This clonotype has a handful of counts. This rearrangement joins TRBV4-1 to TRBJ2-2; D perhaps matches TRBD2 (5 bases). There are 17 residues in the CDR3. The V gene's germline CDR1 is MGHRA and CDR2 YSYEKL. V shed 0 bases and J shed 1 base, with 12 bases lying between them. The CDR3 sequence: CASSQDPGLMNTGELFF. For the CDR3, the DNA is TGCGCCAGCAGCCAAGATCCTGGACTTATGAACACCGGGGAGCTGTTTTTT.

The chain recombines TRBV5-4 with TRBJ2-1; 7 positions agree with TRBD2. The CDR3 sequence is 15 residues long. Germline V lookup: CDR1 SGHNT, CDR2 YYREEE (reference sequence). With 0 bases clipped from V and 6 bases from J, the junction kept 6 bases outside the gene matches. CDR3 sequence reads: CASSLGGGFPNEQFF. The CDR3 DNA reads TGTGCCAGCAGCTTGGGGGGGGGATTCCCCAATGAGCAGTTCTTC.

This clonotype was picked up a small number of times. V and J are TRBV12-3 or TRBV12-4 and TRBJ2-1; D may correspond to TRBD1 or TRBD2 (5 bases each). Trimming shortened V by 1 base and J by 5 bases, and 9 bases separated the two germline ends. The CDR3 loop spans 14 amino acids. The CDR3 loop is CASSLGGENNEQFF. The CDR3 DNA reads as TGTGCCAGCAGTTTAGGAGGGGAGAACAATGAGCAGTTCTTC.